This T cell receptor beta chain appears in the sequencing data of a study of blood T cell repertoires in COVID-19. On the study more broadly: Samples came from the United States, Italy and Spain, spanning acute and convalescent COVID-19.

TCRdb keeps only in-frame clones here, not all; method: immunoSEQ multiplex PCR. The sample records some 300,000 clones, approximately 84% being singletons. Those enrolled, adults aged roughly 18 to 100 years, came from roughly 22 US areas. The CDR3 consists of 13 residues. The ends lost 8 bases at V and 4 bases at J; junction bases unmatched: 7. Per germline, CDR1 SGHDN and CDR2 FVKESK. The chain is built from TRBV14 and TRBJ1-1, with TRBD1 identical over 7 bases. This TCR was recovered from a woman aged 30 to 39 who had recovered from COVID-19. Material for sequencing was PBMCs or T cells enriched from blood (not recorded which). The CDR3 reads CASQTDRATEAFF. The CDR3 nucleotides read TGTGCCAGCCAAACTGACAGGGCCACTGAAGCTTTCTTT.